This TCR beta chain was found in a study of T cells in Graves' hyperthyroidism and ophthalmopathy. RNA transcripts yielded amplified TCR beta CDR3 regions. TCR CDR3 underwent first-round RT-PCR with the HTBI primer set. TCRdb used MiXCR to reprocess the multiplex PCR reads, holding one entry per CDR3 protein. The sample holds 490,000 or so distinct CDR3 sequences; about 16% are singletons and the top ten take over 25%. Germline V gene sequence: CDR1 DFQATT, CDR2 SNEGSKA (reference sequence). The CDR3 contains 14 residues. V was pared by 6 bases and J by 3 bases, with 15 bases between. This clonotype has more than one count but fewer than ten. The antigen remains unidentified. Whole-study findings and limits: Prediction of ophthalmopathy progression came a median approximately 7 months pre-onset.

Sequenced sample: blood. The V gene is TRBV20-1, the J gene TRBJ1-5, with D perhaps TRBD1 (5 bases). This clonotype was sampled from a woman aged 25-40 years with Graves' ophthalmopathy. The CDR3 sequence: CSALVTGLNQPQHF. The CDR3 DNA follows: TGCAGTGCCTTAGTCACAGGTCTCAATCAGCCCCAGCATTTT.